These T cell receptor beta chains were read from a single sample in a study of cytomegalovirus exposure and HLA in healthy donors. The protocol was immunoSEQ multiplex PCR, while the TCRdb copy is restricted to in-frame clones and leaves out a portion. Among under 150,000 clones listed, about 80% were seen once. Sequencing was carried out using PBMCs. Receptors originate from a male donor in good health and CMV-seropositive. CDR3s include the opening cysteine and the closing phenylalanine or tryptophan. The D gene is left open where the match is weak. Clone size is stated in some rows and not others, as once, few, many or a class when expanded.

size	length	V	J	D	DNA	CDR3
NA	17	TRBV27	TRBJ1-5	TRBD1	TGTGCCAGCAGTTTATCAGCGGGACAGGGGGCCGATCAGCCCCAGCATTTT	CASSLSAGQGADQPQHF
NA	15	TRBV5-1	TRBJ1-6	NA	TGCGCCAGCAGCCCCCGGGGGGGCCCGGGTTCACCCCTCCACTTT	CASSPRGGPGSPLHF
NA	15	TRBV6-1	TRBJ2-3	TRBD2	TGTGCCAGCAGTGTATCGGTAGCGGGGGGGGATACGCAGTATTTT	CASSVSVAGGDTQYF
few	16	TRBV18	TRBJ2-6	NA	TGTGCCAGCTCACCAATCACGACTTCTGGGGCCAACGTCCTGACTTTC	CASSPITTSGANVLTF
once	13	TRBV19	TRBJ2-7	NA	TGTGCCAGTAGTGTCACAAGTTCCTACGAGCAGTACTTC	CASSVTSSYEQYF
few	12	TRBV6-5	TRBJ1-1	NA	TGTGCCAGCAGCTATGACAGCTTAGAAGCTTTCTTT	CASSYDSLEAFF
NA	15	TRBV6-1	TRBJ2-5	TRBD1	TGTGCCAGCAGTGAAACCCTGACAGGGTTGGAGACCCAGTACTTC	CASSETLTGLETQYF
NA	15	TRBV28	TRBJ2-5	TRBD1	TGTGCCAGCAGGCGTGACAGGGAGTTTGGAGAGACCCAGTACTTC	CASRRDREFGETQYF
once	14	TRBV6-1	TRBJ2-7	NA	TGTGCCAGCAGTGTTGGGCAGGGTCGTTACGAGCAGTACTTC	CASSVGQGRYEQYF
NA	15	TRBV19	TRBJ2-1	NA	TGTGCCAGTAGTATACGAAGTAGCTCCTACAATGAGCAGTTCTTC	CASSIRSSSYNEQFF
NA	15	TRBV4-3	TRBJ2-1	NA	TGCGCCAGCAGCCAAGTTTGGCTAGCCGAGGATGAGCAGTTCTTC	CASSQVWLAEDEQFF
NA	15	TRBV14	TRBJ2-7	TRBD2	TGTGCCAGCAGCCAAGAGGGACTACCTCTCTACGAGCAGTACTTC	CASSQEGLPLYEQYF
NA	15	TRBV5-5	TRBJ2-1	TRBD2	TGTGCCAGCAGCCCGCAGCCTAGCGGGGTCCAAGAGCAGTTCTTC	CASSPQPSGVQEQFF
NA	13	TRBV6-5	TRBJ2-1	NA	TGTGCCAGCAGTTACAGCCGAGAGAATGAGCAGTTCTTC	CASSYSRENEQFF
NA	15	TRBV4-3	TRBJ2-2	NA	TGCGCCAGCAGCCAAGACAGGGGAAACACCGGGGAGCTGTTTTTT	CASSQDRGNTGELFF
NA	16	TRBV7-8	TRBJ2-2	NA	TGTGCCAGCAGCAAGGGGGTAGTCGGATACACCGGGGAGCTGTTTTTT	CASSKGVVGYTGELFF
NA	14	TRBV11-2	TRBJ2-7	NA	TGTGCCAGCAGCCTGAATGGCGGGAACTACGAGCAGTACTTC	CASSLNGGNYEQYF
NA	16	TRBV5-1	TRBJ1-4	TRBD1	TGCGCCAGCAGCTTCGGAGGGGGCTACACTAATGAAAAACTGTTTTTT	CASSFGGGYTNEKLFF
NA	15	TRBV5-1	TRBJ2-7	TRBD1	TGCGCCAGCAGACAAGGGACAGGGGAATACTACGAGCAGTACTTC	CASRQGTGEYYEQYF
NA	17	TRBV9	TRBJ1-2	NA	TGTGCCAGCAGCTATCACAGGGATCCTACCCAATTCTATGGCTACACCTTC	CASSYHRDPTQFYGYTF
NA	13	TRBV5-5	TRBJ2-1	TRBD2	TGTGCCAGCAGCGCACTAGCGGCCAATGAGCAGTTCTTC	CASSALAANEQFF
NA	15	TRBV11-2	TRBJ2-7	TRBD2	TGTGCCAGCAGGAGACTAGCGGGCAGAGTCTACGAGCAGTACTTC	CASRRLAGRVYEQYF
NA	12	TRBV6-5	TRBJ2-3	NA	TGTGCCAGCAGTTACTCTGGGGAGGTACGGTATTTT	CASSYSGEVRYF
once	18	TRBV4-1	TRBJ1-6	TRBD1	TGCGCCAGCAGCCACAGAACAGGGGGGGGACCAAATAATTCACCCCTCCACTTT	CASSHRTGGGPNNSPLHF
NA	13	TRBV19	TRBJ2-2	TRBD1	TGTGCCAGTAGTCTACAGGGGGCCGGGGAGCTGTTTTTT	CASSLQGAGELFF
NA	13	TRBV19	TRBJ1-5	NA	TGTGCCAGTAGTATAGGCGAAGCTGGTCCCCAGCATTTT	CASSIGEAGPQHF
NA	14	TRBV7-8	TRBJ1-2	NA	TGTGCCAGCAGCTCGACAGGTTACGGGTCGAGCTACACCTTC	CASSSTGYGSSYTF
NA	15	TRBV28	TRBJ1-1	NA	TGTGCCAGCAGCAGAAAGGCGGTACTTCACACTGAAGCTTTCTTT	CASSRKAVLHTEAFF
NA	15	TRBV27	TRBJ1-1	NA	TGTGCCAGCAGTTTGTTTTATCAGGGATACACTGAAGCTTTCTTT	CASSLFYQGYTEAFF
NA	12	TRBV27	TRBJ1-2	NA	TGTGCCAGCGGCGGACAGCTCGGTGGCTACACCTTC	CASGGQLGGYTF
NA	15	TRBV10-3	TRBJ2-1	TRBD2	TGTGCCATCAGTGATGTGCGGGGGGCCCCCTTTGAGCAGTTCTTC	CAISDVRGAPFEQFF
NA	12	TRBV29-1	TRBJ1-1	NA	TGCAGCGTTTCAATTGTTAGGGAGGAAGCTTTCTTT	CSVSIVREEAFF
NA	14	TRBV28	TRBJ1-2	TRBD1	TGTGCCAGCAGTTTACGGGCAGGGGGAGGTAGCTACACCTTC	CASSLRAGGGSYTF
NA	15	TRBV29-1	TRBJ2-7	NA	TGCAGCGTTAAAGCCCCGGGGGATGAAACCTACGAGCAGTACTTC	CSVKAPGDETYEQYF
NA	13	TRBV6-5	TRBJ1-4	TRBD1	TGTGCCAGCAGCGGGACAGCTAATGAAAAACTGTTTTTT	CASSGTANEKLFF
NA	18	TRBV11-1	TRBJ2-3	TRBD1	TGTGCCAGCAGCTCGGACAGGGGGCGCCCGGGCCTAGCAGATACGCAGTATTTT	CASSSDRGRPGLADTQYF
NA	15	TRBV4-1	TRBJ2-7	NA	TGCGCCAGCAGCCTAACCGGGATTTTTACCTACGAGCAGTACTTC	CASSLTGIFTYEQYF
NA	16	TRBV10-3	TRBJ2-1	TRBD1	TGTGCCATCAGGCCTCGTCCGGGACAGGGGGCCAATGAGCAGTTCTTC	CAIRPRPGQGANEQFF
NA	15	TRBV7-6	TRBJ2-1	TRBD2	TGTGCCAGCAGCAGAGCGGGAGGGCCTTACAATGAGCAGTTCTTC	CASSRAGGPYNEQFF
NA	14	TRBV29-1	TRBJ2-7	TRBD1	TGCAGCGTTGACTTAGGGACAGGGACCGCCGAGCAGTACTTC	CSVDLGTGTAEQYF
few	15	TRBV5-4	TRBJ2-3	TRBD1	TGTGCCAGCAGCCGGGACAGGGCTTACACAGATACGCAGTATTTT	CASSRDRAYTDTQYF
NA	15	TRBV9	TRBJ2-3	NA	TGTGCCAGCAGCGTTACCGGACTGAGCACAGATACGCAGTATTTT	CASSVTGLSTDTQYF
NA	15	TRBV11-1	TRBJ2-1	NA	TGTGCCAGCAGCCCTATAGGGGGCTCCTACAATGAGCAGTTCTTC	CASSPIGGSYNEQFF
NA	15	TRBV2	TRBJ2-7	TRBD2	TGTGCCAGCAGTGATTTTAGCGGGGGGGCCGACGAGCAGTACTTC	CASSDFSGGADEQYF
NA	14	TRBV10-3	TRBJ1-2	NA	TGTGCCATCAGTGAGTCAGACCGCTCAGGTGGCTACACCTTC	CAISESDRSGGYTF
NA	15	TRBV18	TRBJ1-4	TRBD1	TGTGCCAGCTCACCTTGGGACAGGCCTAATGAAAAACTGTTTTTT	CASSPWDRPNEKLFF
NA	14	TRBV7-9	TRBJ1-5	NA	TGTGCCAGCAGCTTAACAGGGAAGGGTCAGCCCCAGCATTTT	CASSLTGKGQPQHF
NA	17	TRBV5-1	TRBJ2-5	TRBD2	TGCGCCAGCAGACCTGCCTCAGCGGGGGGGCGTCTGGAGACCCAGTACTTC	CASRPASAGGRLETQYF
few	15	TRBV6-5	TRBJ2-7	NA	TGTGCCAGCAGGAACCCGGGAGCCCCCTCCTACGAGCAGTACTTC	CASRNPGAPSYEQYF
NA	13	TRBV6-6	TRBJ1-1	TRBD1	TGTGCCAGCAGCCCCGCCGGGACAGGGGAAGCTTTCTTT	CASSPAGTGEAFF
NA	15	TRBV13	TRBJ1-5	NA	TGTGCCAGCAGCTTAGGTGGGGGGGGCAATCAGCCCCAGCATTTT	CASSLGGGGNQPQHF
NA	13	TRBV7-9	TRBJ2-5	NA	TGTGCCAGCAGCGGGGGGGCGGGAGAGACCCAGTACTTC	CASSGGAGETQYF
few	13	TRBV19	TRBJ2-1	NA	TGTGCCAGTAGTATAAACAGCCACAATGAGCAGTTCTTC	CASSINSHNEQFF
NA	15	TRBV4-1	TRBJ2-2	TRBD1	TGCGCCAGCAGCCGCGGGACAGGGACGGATCGGGAGCTGTTTTTT	CASSRGTGTDRELFF
NA	14	TRBV27	TRBJ2-7	TRBD2	TGTGCCAGCAGTTTGCTAGCGGTATCCTACGAGCAGTACTTC	CASSLLAVSYEQYF
NA	14	TRBV29-1	TRBJ1-4	NA	TGCAGCGTCGCCGGGACAACCCATAATGAAAAACTGTTTTTT	CSVAGTTHNEKLFF
NA	16	TRBV9	TRBJ2-1	TRBD2	TGTGCCAGCACCGCGGGGGGAGGCCCCTACTACAATGAGCAGTTCTTC	CASTAGGGPYYNEQFF
NA	16	TRBV7-7	TRBJ2-1	NA	TGTGCTAGCAGCCTGTCGAGCGTGAATGCCTACAATGAGCAGTTCTTC	CASSLSSVNAYNEQFF
NA	18	TRBV4-1	TRBJ2-3	TRBD1	TGCGCCAGCAGCCAAGGAACAGGGGGCAAATCCAACACAGATACGCAGTATTTT	CASSQGTGGKSNTDTQYF
few	15	TRBV6-6	TRBJ1-4	NA	TGTGCCAGCAGTTATGGGGGGGCAGCTAATGAAAAACTGTTTTTT	CASSYGGAANEKLFF